Listed below are T cell receptor beta chains from one sample, sequenced in a study of blood T cell repertoires in COVID-19. Sequencing was performed with immunoSEQ multiplex PCR; in TCRdb, only in-frame clones are kept and a portion is missing. Here the sample spans under 200,000 clones, 89% being singletons. The sample comprised PBMCs or T cells enriched from blood (not recorded which). Every receptor here comes from a woman younger than 30 who had recovered from COVID-19. CDR3s include the opening cysteine and the closing phenylalanine or tryptophan. A D gene is named only where the DNA matches it firmly. Clone size is shown for a subset of rows, as once, few, many or a class of expanded clone.

clone_size,j_call,d_call,v_call,cdr3_aa,cdr3_nt
NA,TRBJ1-1,NA,TRBV23-1,CASRTVNTEAFF,TGCGCCAGCAGGACTGTGAACACTGAAGCTTTCTTT
NA,TRBJ1-3,NA,TRBV19,CASSTGALGNTIYF,TGTGCCAGTAGTACGGGAGCTCTCGGAAACACCATATATTTT
once,TRBJ1-2,TRBD1,TRBV5-1,CASRRVPGQEIYGYTF,TGCGCCAGCAGAAGGGTACCGGGACAGGAGATTTATGGCTACACCTTC
NA,TRBJ1-2,NA,TRBV29-1,CGGSVDYGYTF,TGCGGGGGGTCAGTGGACTATGGCTACACCTTC
once,TRBJ1-1,NA,TRBV12-3/TRBV12-4,CASSLGVVSEAFF,TGTGCCAGCAGTTTGGGCGTGGTAAGTGAAGCTTTCTTT
NA,TRBJ2-5,NA,TRBV7-2,CASSVGLLRVQETQYF,TGTGCCAGCAGCGTGGGACTCCTGAGGGTCCAAGAGACCCAGTACTTC
NA,TRBJ2-7,NA,TRBV3-1/TRBV3-2,CASSPGSRVAEQYF,TGTGCCAGCAGCCCAGGCTCCAGGGTTGCGGAGCAGTACTTC
NA,TRBJ2-1,NA,TRBV30,CAWSPSTNEQFF,TGTGCCTGGAGCCCTAGCACCAATGAGCAGTTCTTC
NA,TRBJ2-1,TRBD2,TRBV6-2/TRBV6-3,CASSYSGGYNEQFF,TGTGCCAGCAGTTACTCGGGGGGGTACAATGAGCAGTTCTTC
few,TRBJ1-2,TRBD1,TRBV5-4,CASSFGGTGGFGGYTF,TGTGCCAGCAGCTTCGGCGGGACAGGGGGCTTCGGAGGCTACACCTTC
NA,TRBJ1-2,NA,TRBV9,CASSVAPGTNYGYTF,TGTGCCAGCAGCGTAGCACCAGGGACTAACTATGGCTACACCTTC
NA,TRBJ1-4,NA,TRBV28,CASRAGKGALREKLFF,TGTGCCAGCAGGGCAGGGAAAGGGGCTTTGCGGGAAAAACTGTTTTTT
few,TRBJ2-3,TRBD2,TRBV9,CASNQFSGARTDTQYF,TGTGCCAGCAACCAATTTAGCGGGGCTAGGACAGATACGCAGTATTTT
once,TRBJ2-1,TRBD2,TRBV5-1,CASSFSGDPYNEQFF,TGCGCCAGCAGCTTCAGCGGGGACCCCTACAATGAGCAGTTCTTC
NA,TRBJ2-3,TRBD2,TRBV10-2,CASSGLAGGPGTDTQYF,TGCGCCAGCAGTGGACTAGCGGGGGGGCCAGGCACAGATACGCAGTATTTT
NA,TRBJ1-5,NA,TRBV2,CASRPQSGVSQPQHF,TGTGCCAGCAGGCCCCAATCAGGTGTCTCGCAGCCCCAGCATTTT
NA,TRBJ2-6,TRBD1,TRBV2,CASSPDRFSGANVLTF,TGTGCCAGCAGTCCGGACAGGTTCTCTGGGGCCAACGTCCTGACTTTC
NA,TRBJ2-5,TRBD1,TRBV6-5,CASSYGTGGQETQYF,TGTGCCAGCAGTTACGGGACAGGGGGCCAAGAGACCCAGTACTTC
NA,TRBJ1-2,TRBD1,TRBV29-1,CSSLGQGNYGYTF,TGCAGCTCCCTTGGACAGGGGAACTATGGCTACACCTTC
NA,TRBJ1-3,NA,TRBV28,CASTPRGTSGNTIYF,TGTGCCAGCACCCCTAGGGGAACCTCTGGAAACACCATATATTTT
NA,TRBJ2-7,TRBD2,TRBV7-9,CASSLAGSGGWQQYF,TGTGCCAGCAGCTTAGCTGGTAGCGGGGGGTGGCAGCAGTACTTC
once,TRBJ1-1,NA,TRBV9,CASSVVGDDTEAFF,TGTGCCAGCAGCGTAGTCGGAGACGACACTGAAGCTTTCTTT
NA,TRBJ1-6,TRBD1,TRBV28,CASSVTDRVYSPLHF,TGTGCCAGCAGTGTTACGGACAGGGTGTATTCACCCCTCCACTTT
NA,TRBJ1-6,NA,TRBV19,CASSPGNLYNSPLHF,TGTGCCAGTAGCCCCGGGAACCTCTATAATTCACCCCTCCACTTT
NA,TRBJ2-1,NA,TRBV2,CASKPSRLARYNEQFF,TGTGCCAGCAAACCGAGTAGGCTAGCGCGGTACAATGAGCAGTTCTTC
once,TRBJ2-1,TRBD2,TRBV9,CASSVAGGSYNEQFF,TGTGCCAGCAGCGTAGCCGGCGGGAGCTACAATGAGCAGTTCTTC
NA,TRBJ2-7,NA,TRBV5-1,CASSLTAPYEQYF,TGCGCCAGCAGCTTAACTGCCCCCTACGAGCAGTACTTC
NA,TRBJ1-6,NA,TRBV19,CASSEYTNNSPLHF,TGTGCCAGTAGTGAATACACGAATAATTCACCCCTCCACTTT
NA,TRBJ2-5,NA,TRBV4-1,CASSQAAGLGETQYF,TGCGCCAGCAGCCAAGCCGCAGGGTTAGGGGAGACCCAGTACTTC
NA,TRBJ2-7,NA,TRBV11-3,CASSERGSYEQYF,TGTGCCAGCAGCGAAAGGGGGTCCTACGAGCAGTACTTC
NA,TRBJ1-6,TRBD1,TRBV10-3,CAISGQGSGNSPLHF,TGTGCCATCAGCGGACAGGGATCGGGGAATTCACCCCTCCACTTT
NA,TRBJ2-1,NA,TRBV11-2,CASSLGHYNEQFF,TGTGCCAGCAGCTTAGGACACTACAATGAGCAGTTCTTC
once,TRBJ1-6,TRBD1,TRBV5-5,CASSLGTGLRSPLHF,TGTGCCAGCAGCTTGGGGACAGGTTTAAGGTCACCCCTCCACTTT
NA,TRBJ1-2,TRBD1,TRBV11-2,CASSFHPGTGGYGYTF,TGTGCCAGCAGCTTCCATCCCGGGACAGGGGGCTATGGCTACACCTTC
NA,TRBJ2-7,NA,TRBV2,CASQETAWEQYF,TGTGCCAGCCAAGAGACAGCTTGGGAGCAGTACTTC
NA,TRBJ1-1,TRBD1,TRBV7-8,CASSVRDSMNTEAFF,TGTGCCAGCAGCGTCCGGGACAGCATGAACACTGAAGCTTTCTTT
NA,TRBJ1-4,NA,TRBV4-1,CASGRGGKVTNEKLFF,TGCGCCAGCGGCCGGGGGGGGAAGGTAACTAATGAAAAACTGTTTTTT
NA,TRBJ2-2,TRBD1,TRBV11-2,CASSFSPAGTGNTGELFF,TGTGCCAGCAGCTTTAGCCCGGCCGGGACAGGGAACACCGGGGAGCTGTTTTTT
NA,TRBJ2-3,TRBD1,TRBV5-4,CASSATGSDTQYF,TGTGCCAGCAGTGCGACAGGGTCAGATACGCAGTATTTT
NA,TRBJ2-7,TRBD2,TRBV5-4,CASSLGSGGAYEQYF,TGTGCCAGCAGCTTGGGTAGCGGGGGGGCTTACGAGCAGTACTTC
once,TRBJ1-5,NA,TRBV6-6,CASKVGVQPQHF,TGTGCCAGCAAGGTAGGAGTTCAGCCCCAGCATTTT
NA,TRBJ1-6,NA,TRBV4-2,CASSQVSAGISYNSPLHF,TGTGCCAGCAGCCAAGTCTCGGCAGGGATCTCCTATAATTCACCCCTCCACTTT
NA,TRBJ2-7,NA,TRBV5-1,CASRISAGEQYF,TGCGCCAGCCGCATATCCGCCGGGGAGCAGTACTTC
NA,TRBJ2-7,TRBD2,TRBV11-2,CASSLPWTSGTYEQYF,TGTGCCAGCAGCTTACCCTGGACTAGCGGGACCTACGAGCAGTACTTC
NA,TRBJ1-2,TRBD1,TRBV28,CASSPIGQGPNYGYTF,TGTGCCAGTAGCCCAATCGGACAGGGGCCAAACTATGGCTACACCTTC